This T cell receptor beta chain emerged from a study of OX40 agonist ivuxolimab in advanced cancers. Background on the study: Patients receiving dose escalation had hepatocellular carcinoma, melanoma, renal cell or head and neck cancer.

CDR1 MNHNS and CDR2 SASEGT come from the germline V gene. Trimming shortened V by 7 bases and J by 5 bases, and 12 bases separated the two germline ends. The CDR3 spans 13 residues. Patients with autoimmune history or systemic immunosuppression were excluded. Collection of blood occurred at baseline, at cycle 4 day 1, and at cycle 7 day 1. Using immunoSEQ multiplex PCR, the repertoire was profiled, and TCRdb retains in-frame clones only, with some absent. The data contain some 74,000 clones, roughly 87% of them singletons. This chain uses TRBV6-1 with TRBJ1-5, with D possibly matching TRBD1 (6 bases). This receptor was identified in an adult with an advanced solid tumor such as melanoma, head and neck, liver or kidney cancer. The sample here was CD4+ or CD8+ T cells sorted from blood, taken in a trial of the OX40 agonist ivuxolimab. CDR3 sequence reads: CASNSGQHQPQHF. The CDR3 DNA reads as TGTGCCAGCAACTCCGGACAGCATCAGCCCCAGCATTTT.